The rows below give T cell receptor beta chains drawn from one sample of a study of blood T cell repertoires in COVID-19. The assay was immunoSEQ multiplex PCR, and TCRdb's table has in-frame clones only and misses some. The sample contains 200,000 to 250,000 clones, 80% to 85% of which appear only once. Material for sequencing was peripheral blood. These receptors were collected from a woman in her 70s with COVID-19, enrolled during active disease. Each CDR3 is given with its conserved first and last residue. Each record gives: V gene, J gene, D gene, clone size, CDR3 DNA, CDR3 protein. A D gene is named only where the DNA matches it firmly. A clone size is listed for some rows: how often the clone was seen (once, few, many), or a class if it is expanded.

V gene: TRBV2; J gene: TRBJ2-4; D gene: -; clone size: -; CDR3 DNA: TGTGCCAGCAGTGAAACCCGAGGGGGGAAGAGGGAGGGCAAAAACATTCAGTACTTC; CDR3 protein: CASSETRGGKREGKNIQYF
V gene: TRBV4-3; J gene: TRBJ2-1; D gene: -; clone size: -; CDR3 DNA: TGCGCCAGCAGCCAAGAGGGCCAGGATGAGCAGTTCTTC; CDR3 protein: CASSQEGQDEQFF
V gene: TRBV5-4; J gene: TRBJ2-5; D gene: -; clone size: -; CDR3 DNA: TGTGCCAGCAGCTTGAACAGGGAGTTAGAGACCCAGTACTTC; CDR3 protein: CASSLNRELETQYF
V gene: TRBV5-8; J gene: TRBJ2-2; D gene: TRBD2; clone size: -; CDR3 DNA: TGTGCCAGCAGCCGAGGACTAGCGGGAGACACCGGGGAGCTGTTTTTT; CDR3 protein: CASSRGLAGDTGELFF
V gene: TRBV6-2/TRBV6-3; J gene: TRBJ2-5; D gene: TRBD2; clone size: -; CDR3 DNA: TGTGCCAGCAGTAACCCGGGACTAGGGCAAGAGACCCAGTACTTC; CDR3 protein: CASSNPGLGQETQYF
V gene: TRBV19; J gene: TRBJ2-3; D gene: TRBD2; clone size: -; CDR3 DNA: TGTGCCAGTAGTAAGACTTTTAGCGGGTGGAGCACAGATACGCAGTATTTT; CDR3 protein: CASSKTFSGWSTDTQYF
V gene: TRBV5-5; J gene: TRBJ1-5; D gene: TRBD1; clone size: -; CDR3 DNA: TGTGCCAGCAGCTTGATAGGGGGCGGACATAGCAATCAGCCCCAGCATTTT; CDR3 protein: CASSLIGGGHSNQPQHF
V gene: TRBV3-1/TRBV3-2; J gene: TRBJ2-1; D gene: TRBD2; clone size: -; CDR3 DNA: TGTGCCAGCAGCTGGACTAGCGGACCCCATTACAATGAGCAGTTCTTC; CDR3 protein: CASSWTSGPHYNEQFF
V gene: TRBV19; J gene: TRBJ2-3; D gene: TRBD2; clone size: -; CDR3 DNA: TGTGCCAGTAGTATGTATGTCGGAAGGCTAGCGGGAGGGGGTACGCAGTATTTT; CDR3 protein: CASSMYVGRLAGGGTQYF
V gene: TRBV7-2; J gene: TRBJ2-7; D gene: TRBD2; clone size: -; CDR3 DNA: TGTGCCAGCAGCTTGGGCGGGAGTATCCTAGACGAGCAGTACTTC; CDR3 protein: CASSLGGSILDEQYF
V gene: TRBV28; J gene: TRBJ2-7; D gene: -; clone size: -; CDR3 DNA: TGTGCCAGCAGCCCAGGGTCCTCCTACGAGCAGTACTTC; CDR3 protein: CASSPGSSYEQYF
V gene: TRBV18; J gene: TRBJ2-7; D gene: TRBD1; clone size: once; CDR3 DNA: TGTGCCAGCTCACCTAGGCAAACAGGGGGCGGCGAGCAGTACTTC; CDR3 protein: CASSPRQTGGGEQYF
V gene: TRBV6-5; J gene: TRBJ1-6; D gene: -; clone size: -; CDR3 DNA: -; CDR3 protein: CASSSSGRAFTPLHF
V gene: TRBV6-6; J gene: TRBJ1-1; D gene: -; clone size: -; CDR3 DNA: TGTGCCAGCAGTTACTCGCCAGCCTCGGGGAACACTGAAGCTTTCTTT; CDR3 protein: CASSYSPASGNTEAFF
V gene: TRBV6-6; J gene: TRBJ2-7; D gene: TRBD1; clone size: -; CDR3 DNA: TGTGCCAGCAGGAAGGGACAGGGGGTAGCCGAGCAGTACTTC; CDR3 protein: CASRKGQGVAEQYF
V gene: TRBV27; J gene: TRBJ2-3; D gene: -; clone size: few; CDR3 DNA: TGTGCCAGCAGTTTTTTGGCTAGGTCCTTCACAGATACGCAGTATTTT; CDR3 protein: CASSFLARSFTDTQYF
V gene: TRBV2; J gene: TRBJ1-5; D gene: -; clone size: -; CDR3 DNA: TGTGCCAGCAGTGAAGGGATGGGCGCCAATCAGCCCCAGCATTTT; CDR3 protein: CASSEGMGANQPQHF
V gene: TRBV6-2/TRBV6-3; J gene: TRBJ1-5; D gene: TRBD1; clone size: -; CDR3 DNA: TGTGCCAGCAGTTTGGACAGGAGTCCCCATAGCAATCAGCCCCAGCATTTT; CDR3 protein: CASSLDRSPHSNQPQHF
V gene: TRBV30; J gene: TRBJ2-1; D gene: -; clone size: -; CDR3 DNA: TGTGCCTGGAGAGGCGGGGCAACGCAGTTCTTC; CDR3 protein: CAWRGGATQFF
V gene: TRBV5-1; J gene: TRBJ1-1; D gene: -; clone size: -; CDR3 DNA: TGCGCCAGCAGCTTGGCCCCAGGTGTGGCGAACACTGAAGCTTTCTTT; CDR3 protein: CASSLAPGVANTEAFF
V gene: TRBV7-2; J gene: TRBJ2-7; D gene: TRBD1; clone size: many; CDR3 DNA: TGTGCCAGCAGGAGGGACAGGGGAGTATTGGAGCAGTACTTC; CDR3 protein: CASRRDRGVLEQYF
V gene: TRBV6-4; J gene: TRBJ2-1; D gene: TRBD1; clone size: -; CDR3 DNA: TGTGCCACCGGGACAGGGGTCGGCAATGAGCAGTTCTTC; CDR3 protein: CATGTGVGNEQFF
V gene: TRBV5-6; J gene: TRBJ1-2; D gene: TRBD1; clone size: few; CDR3 DNA: TGTGCCAGCAGCTTTAAGTCCGGGACAGCAAATGGCTACACCTTC; CDR3 protein: CASSFKSGTANGYTF
V gene: TRBV11-2; J gene: TRBJ2-1; D gene: -; clone size: -; CDR3 DNA: TGTGCCAGCAGCCGATATAGGGACATCTACAATGAGCAGTTCTTC; CDR3 protein: CASSRYRDIYNEQFF
V gene: TRBV7-9; J gene: TRBJ1-1; D gene: -; clone size: -; CDR3 DNA: TGTGCCAGCAGCTCGCTATTAGGAGGGGTTACAGGCACTGAAGCTTTCTTT; CDR3 protein: CASSSLLGGVTGTEAFF
V gene: TRBV11-2; J gene: TRBJ1-2; D gene: TRBD1; clone size: -; CDR3 DNA: TGTGCCAGCAGCTCGACAGGGGTGGGAGGCTACACCTTC; CDR3 protein: CASSSTGVGGYTF
V gene: TRBV30; J gene: TRBJ1-6; D gene: TRBD1; clone size: -; CDR3 DNA: TGTGCCTCCTCGGGACAGTATAATTCACCCCTCCACTTT; CDR3 protein: CASSGQYNSPLHF
V gene: TRBV2; J gene: TRBJ2-5; D gene: TRBD1; clone size: few; CDR3 DNA: TGTGCCAGCAGCGCACAGGGGACCGAGGGAGAGACCCAGTACTTC; CDR3 protein: CASSAQGTEGETQYF
V gene: TRBV7-2; J gene: TRBJ1-2; D gene: -; clone size: -; CDR3 DNA: TGTGCCAGCAGCGAAAAACAGGGTGTCGGCTACACCTTC; CDR3 protein: CASSEKQGVGYTF
V gene: TRBV15; J gene: TRBJ1-5; D gene: -; clone size: -; CDR3 DNA: TGTGCCACCAGCTACGGACAGTATAGCAATCAGCCCCAGCATTTT; CDR3 protein: CATSYGQYSNQPQHF
V gene: TRBV10-3; J gene: TRBJ1-2; D gene: -; clone size: few; CDR3 DNA: TGTGCCATCAGTGCCATCAGGGCCGACTATGGCTACACCTTC; CDR3 protein: CAISAIRADYGYTF
V gene: TRBV5-6; J gene: TRBJ2-5; D gene: TRBD2; clone size: once; CDR3 DNA: TGTGCCAGCAGCTCCCGGACTAGCGGGAGGAGTGGGGAGACCCAGTACTTC; CDR3 protein: CASSSRTSGRSGETQYF
V gene: TRBV30; J gene: TRBJ1-3; D gene: TRBD1; clone size: few; CDR3 DNA: TGTGCCTGGAGTCTCGGGACAGCTGGAAACACCATATATTTT; CDR3 protein: CAWSLGTAGNTIYF
V gene: TRBV28; J gene: TRBJ1-1; D gene: -; clone size: -; CDR3 DNA: TGTGCCAGCAGTTTGTCGACGGGTGAAGCTTTCTTT; CDR3 protein: CASSLSTGEAFF
V gene: TRBV19; J gene: TRBJ2-7; D gene: -; clone size: -; CDR3 DNA: TGTGCCAGTAGTCCCCGGACTAACACCTACGAGCAGTACTTC; CDR3 protein: CASSPRTNTYEQYF
V gene: TRBV18; J gene: TRBJ1-1; D gene: -; clone size: -; CDR3 DNA: TGTGCCAGCTCACCACTCCCAGGGAACACTGAAGCTTTCTTT; CDR3 protein: CASSPLPGNTEAFF
V gene: TRBV18; J gene: TRBJ2-7; D gene: TRBD2; clone size: few; CDR3 DNA: TGTGCCAGCTCACCGGAACTAGCGGGAAGCGAGCAGTACTTC; CDR3 protein: CASSPELAGSEQYF